The 14 T cell receptor beta chains below all came from one sample that was sequenced in a study of CD8+ T cells in alopecia areata. As the sequencing template, cDNA was produced by extracting RNA and reverse transcribing it. Clones were sequenced by immunoSEQ multiplex PCR, and TCRdb holds only the in-frame ones, with some missing. Of some 100,000 clones listed, 55% to 70% are singletons. The sequencing sample was made of CD4+ T cells sorted from blood. These receptor sequences come from a human donor in good health.

This clone has just a few counts. The gene calls are TRBV5-6 and TRBJ2-1; TRBD1 is a possible D gene (5 bases). With 4 bases removed from V and 11 bases from J, the gap between germline ends came to 16 bases. Germline V gene data show CDR1 as SGHDT and CDR2 as YYEEEE. The CDR3 contains 13 residues. CDR3: CASSPPGLIKQFF. The CDR3, as DNA: TGTGCCAGCAGCCCCCCAGGGCTTATTAAGCAGTTCTTC.

This chain uses TRBV29-1 with TRBJ1-1, with D perhaps TRBD1 (6 bases). Deletions cut 5 bases from V and 7 bases from J, with 14 bases between. Per the germline V gene, CDR1 is SQVTM and CDR2 is ANQGSEA. There are 12 residues in the CDR3. CDR3 in DNA: TGCAGCGTTTATGAAGGGGGACGTGAAGCTTTCTTT. Its translation: CSVYEGGREAFF.

The chain has TRBV9 and TRBJ1-6; 9 positions match TRBD1. Germline CDR1 SGDLS, CDR2 YYNGEE. The V gene end was trimmed by 4 bases and the J gene end by 2 bases; junction bases not matched to a gene: 7. The CDR3 spans 17 residues. CDR3 in DNA: TGTGCCAGCAGCATCAGCGGGACAGGGACCTATAATTCACCCCTCCACTTT. This sequence encodes CASSISGTGTYNSPLHF.

A single count supports this clone. This rearrangement joins TRBV30 to TRBJ1-2; TRBD1 might be the D (5 bases). Trimming took 0 bases from V and 13 from J, leaving 27 bases between them. The CDR3 spans 16 residues. Germline assignment: CDR1 GTSNPN and CDR2 SVGIG (reference sequence). The CDR3 DNA follows: TGTGCCTGGAGTGTTCTCGGGGACCGTGGCCTGGGTTACGTCACCTTC. Translation gives CAWSVLGDRGLGYVTF. The full variable domain, completed using reference TRBV30 and TRBJ1-2, is SQTIHQWPATLVQPVGSPLSLECTVEGTSNPNLYWYRQAAGRGLQLLFYSVGIGQISSEVPQNLSASRPQDRQFILSSKKLLLSDSGFYLCAWSVLGDRGLGYVTFGSGTRLTVV.

This clone occurred a few times. V is TRBV15 and J is TRBJ1-1; 9 nucleotides align to TRBD1. The CDR3 consists of 19 residues. The V gene's germline CDR1 is LNHNV and CDR2 YYDKDF (reference sequence). The V and J ends lost 1 base and 3 bases, in that order; junction bases with no gene match: 15. The CDR3 reads CATSRVQRTGVRRHTEAFF. DNA for the CDR3: TGTGCCACCAGCAGAGTTCAGCGGACAGGGGTTAGAAGGCACACTGAAGCTTTCTTT. The full variable domain, with the rest looked up from reference TRBV15 and TRBJ1-1, is DAMVIQNPRYQVTQFGKPVTLSCSQTLNHNVMYWYQQKSSQAPKLLFHYYDKDFNNEADTPDNFQSRRPNTSFCFLDIRSPGLGDTAMYLCATSRVQRTGVRRHTEAFFGQGTRLTVV.

This chain joins TRBV7-9 and TRBJ1-3; TRBD1 is a possible D gene (5 bases). V gave up 8 bases and J gave up 10 bases, with 18 bases separating them. CDR3 length equals 13 residues. Germline V gene sequence: CDR1 SEHNR, CDR2 FQNEAQ (reference sequence). DNA for the CDR3: TGTGCCAGCGATCGCGGGGCCCAAGGGACCATATATTTT. It yields the protein CASDRGAQGTIYF.

This chain connects TRBV19 to TRBJ2-6, with D unresolved. The V end lost 9 bases, the J end lost 4 bases, and 19 bases lay between the germline ends. Germline assignment: CDR1 LNHDA and CDR2 SQIVND (reference sequence). CDR3 size: 16 residues. The CDR3 loop is CASTTAEALGANVLTF. The CDR3 DNA is TGTGCCAGCACAACGGCAGAAGCCTTGGGGGCCAACGTCCTGACTTTC.

The chain links TRBV5-1 to TRBJ1-2, with TRBD1 matching 9 bases. Per germline, CDR1 SGHRS and CDR2 YFSETQ. The CDR3 runs 14 residues. The ends lost 4 bases at V and 6 bases at J; junction bases unmatched: 7. CDR3 sequence (DNA): TGCGCCAGCAGCGCCGCCGGGACAGGGAATGGCTACACCTTC. Translating it yields CASSAAGTGNGYTF.

The chain employs TRBV4-2 and TRBJ2-5; 9 bases agree with TRBD2. The CDR3 sequence is 19 residues long. Trimming took 0 bases from V and 4 from J; bases not matched to a gene: 15. The germline V gene encodes CDR1 LGHNA and CDR2 YNFKEQ. CDR3 residues: CASSQDQSRAGGPRETQYF. CDR3 DNA: TGTGCCAGCAGCCAAGATCAGAGCCGAGCGGGGGGCCCCCGAGAGACCCAGTACTTC.

The chain couples TRBV2 to TRBJ1-5; D might be TRBD1 (6 bases). The V end was cut by 6 bases, the J end by 1 base, with 13 bases between. The CDR3 sequence is 15 residues long. Germline lookup yields CDR1 SNHLY and CDR2 FYNNEI. CDR3 protein: CASRDTGFSNQPQHF. In DNA form, the CDR3 reads TGTGCCAGCAGAGATACAGGGTTCAGCAATCAGCCCCAGCATTTT.

V usage is TRBV15 and J usage is TRBJ2-5, with D maybe TRBD1 (6 bases). The germline V gene encodes CDR1 LNHNV and CDR2 YYDKDF (reference sequence). The V end lost 0 bases, the J end lost 0 bases, and 11 bases lay between the germline ends. The CDR3 runs 16 residues. The chain's CDR3 is CATSRDRSGDQETQYF. In DNA, the CDR3 is TGTGCCACCAGCAGAGATAGATCAGGGGACCAAGAGACCCAGTACTTC.

The chain couples TRBV5-4 to TRBJ1-1; D not resolved. Germline loops: CDR1 SGHNT, CDR2 YYREEE (reference sequence). The CDR3 extends over 13 amino acids. V gave up 0 bases and J gave up 1 base, with 4 bases separating them. The chain's CDR3 is CASSLGENTEAFF. CDR3 DNA sequence: TGTGCCAGCAGCTTGGGGGAGAACACTGAAGCTTTCTTT.

This clone showed up just a few times. Within the sample, other DNA sequences also encode this same CDR3. The chain combines TRBV2 with TRBJ2-2; no firm D call. The germline V and J ends were trimmed by 4 bases and 3 bases, with 3 bases remaining between them. This CDR3 comprises 12 residues. Germline V gene sequence: CDR1 SNHLY, CDR2 FYNNEI. The CDR3 is CASSGDTGELFF. DNA of the CDR3: TGTGCCAGCAGTGGTGACACCGGGGAGCTGTTTTTT.

The genes are TRBV5-1 and TRBJ2-7; D ambiguous. This CDR3 is built from 13 residues. Trimming cost V 0 bases and J 9 bases, with 13 bases left between them. CDR1 SGHRS and CDR2 YFSETQ come from the germline V gene. The CDR3 DNA reads as TGCGCCAGCAGCTTGGTCATTGGATTGGGGCAGTACTTC. Protein sequence: CASSLVIGLGQYF.